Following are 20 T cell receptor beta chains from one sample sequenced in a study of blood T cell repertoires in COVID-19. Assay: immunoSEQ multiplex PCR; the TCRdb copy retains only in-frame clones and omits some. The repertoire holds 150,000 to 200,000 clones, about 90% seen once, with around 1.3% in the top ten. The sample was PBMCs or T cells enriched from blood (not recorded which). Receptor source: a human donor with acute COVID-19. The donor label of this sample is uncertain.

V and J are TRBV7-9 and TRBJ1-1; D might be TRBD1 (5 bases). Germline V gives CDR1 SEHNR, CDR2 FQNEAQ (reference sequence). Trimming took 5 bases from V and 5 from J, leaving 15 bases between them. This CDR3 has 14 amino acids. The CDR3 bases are TGTGCCAGCAGCCTTGGTCCTAGGGGAACTGAAGCTTTCTTT. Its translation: CASSLGPRGTEAFF.

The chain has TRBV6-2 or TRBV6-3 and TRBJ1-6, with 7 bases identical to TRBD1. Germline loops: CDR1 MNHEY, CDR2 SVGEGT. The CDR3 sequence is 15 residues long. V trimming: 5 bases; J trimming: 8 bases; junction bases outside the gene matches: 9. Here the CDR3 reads CASSLPRGIDSPLHF. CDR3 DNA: TGTGCCAGCAGTCTTCCCAGGGGGATCGATTCACCCCTCCACTTT.

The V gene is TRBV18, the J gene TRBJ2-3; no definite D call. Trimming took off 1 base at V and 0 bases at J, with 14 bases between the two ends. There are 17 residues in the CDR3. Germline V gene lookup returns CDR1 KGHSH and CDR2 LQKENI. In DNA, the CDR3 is TGTGCCAGCTCACCACTCTTTTCAACAGAAAGCACAGATACGCAGTATTTT. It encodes CASSPLFSTESTDTQYF.

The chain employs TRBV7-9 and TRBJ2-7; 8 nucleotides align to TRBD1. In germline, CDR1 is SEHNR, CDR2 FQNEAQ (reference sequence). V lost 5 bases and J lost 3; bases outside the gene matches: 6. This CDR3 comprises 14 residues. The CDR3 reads CASSNDRGGYEQYF. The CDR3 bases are TGTGCCAGCAGCAACGACAGGGGAGGCTACGAGCAGTACTTC.

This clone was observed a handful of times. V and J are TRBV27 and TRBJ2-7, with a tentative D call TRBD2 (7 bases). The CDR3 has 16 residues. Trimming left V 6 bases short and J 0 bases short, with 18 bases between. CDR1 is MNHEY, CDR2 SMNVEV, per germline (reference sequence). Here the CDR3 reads CASSQRGGPLSYEQYF. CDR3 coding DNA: TGTGCCAGCAGCCAAAGGGGGGGACCCCTCTCCTACGAGCAGTACTTC.

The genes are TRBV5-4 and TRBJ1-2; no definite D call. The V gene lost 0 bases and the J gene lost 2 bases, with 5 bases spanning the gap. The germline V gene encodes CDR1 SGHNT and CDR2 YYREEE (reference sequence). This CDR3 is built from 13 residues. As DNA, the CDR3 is TGTGCCAGCAGCTTGGATCAGAACTATGGCTACACCTTC. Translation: CASSLDQNYGYTF.

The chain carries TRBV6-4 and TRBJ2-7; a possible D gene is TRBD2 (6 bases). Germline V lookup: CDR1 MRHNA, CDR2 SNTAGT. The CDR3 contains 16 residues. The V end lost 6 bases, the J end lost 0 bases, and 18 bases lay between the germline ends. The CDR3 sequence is CASRASGTASSYEQYF. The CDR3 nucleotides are TGTGCCAGCAGAGCCTCCGGGACTGCGAGCTCCTACGAGCAGTACTTC.

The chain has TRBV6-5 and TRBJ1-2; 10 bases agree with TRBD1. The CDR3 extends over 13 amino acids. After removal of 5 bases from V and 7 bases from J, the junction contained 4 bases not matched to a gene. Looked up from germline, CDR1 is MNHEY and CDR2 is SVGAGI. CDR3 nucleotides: TGTGCCAGCAGTACGACAGGGGGCGCTGGCTACACCTTC. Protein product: CASSTTGGAGYTF.

The CDR3 sequence: CSAADRVEAFF. Here the CDR3 DNA reads TGCAGTGCTGCGGACAGAGTGGAAGCTTTCTTT. The chain is built from TRBV20-1 and TRBJ1-1, with D possibly matching TRBD1 (6 bases). Germline CDR1 and CDR2: DFQATT and SNEGSKA (reference sequence). V dropped 5 bases and J dropped 8 bases, with 12 bases sitting between them. The CDR3 runs 11 residues.

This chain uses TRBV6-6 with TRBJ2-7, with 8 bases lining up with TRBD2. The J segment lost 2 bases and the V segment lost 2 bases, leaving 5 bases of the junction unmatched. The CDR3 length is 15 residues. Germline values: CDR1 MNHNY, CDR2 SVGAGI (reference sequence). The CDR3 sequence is CASSYPAGDTYEQYF. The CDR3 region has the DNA TGTGCCAGCAGTTACCCAGCGGGGGACACCTACGAGCAGTACTTC.

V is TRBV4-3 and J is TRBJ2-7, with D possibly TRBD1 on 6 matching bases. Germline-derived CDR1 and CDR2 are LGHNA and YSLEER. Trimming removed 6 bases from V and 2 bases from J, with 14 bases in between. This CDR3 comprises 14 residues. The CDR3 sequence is CASSLQTGTYEQYF. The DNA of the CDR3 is TGCGCCAGCAGTCTACAGACAGGCACCTACGAGCAGTACTTC.

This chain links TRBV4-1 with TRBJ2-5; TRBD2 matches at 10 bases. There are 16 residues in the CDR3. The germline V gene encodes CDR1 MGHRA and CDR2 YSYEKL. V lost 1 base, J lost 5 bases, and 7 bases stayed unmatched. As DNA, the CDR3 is TGCGCCAGCAGCCAAGGAGCGGGGGGGCCGCGCGAGACCCAGTACTTC. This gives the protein CASSQGAGGPRETQYF.

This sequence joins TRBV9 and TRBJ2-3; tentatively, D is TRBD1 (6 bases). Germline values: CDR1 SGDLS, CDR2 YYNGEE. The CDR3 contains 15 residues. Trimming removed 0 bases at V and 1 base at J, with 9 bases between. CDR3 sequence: CASSVEAGGTDTQYF. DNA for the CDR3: TGTGCCAGCAGCGTAGAGGCAGGGGGCACAGATACGCAGTATTTT.

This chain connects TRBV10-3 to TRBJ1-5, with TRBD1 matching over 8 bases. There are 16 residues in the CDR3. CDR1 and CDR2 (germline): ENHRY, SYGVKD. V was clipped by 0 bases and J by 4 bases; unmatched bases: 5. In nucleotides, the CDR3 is TGTGCCATCAGTGAGTCGTCGGGGACAGGAAATCAGCCCCAGCATTTT. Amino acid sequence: CAISESSGTGNQPQHF.

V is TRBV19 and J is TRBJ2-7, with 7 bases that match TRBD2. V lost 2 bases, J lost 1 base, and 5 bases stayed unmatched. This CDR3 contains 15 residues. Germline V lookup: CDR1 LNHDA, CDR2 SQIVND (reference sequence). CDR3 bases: TGTGCCAGTAGTATATCGTCGGGGGGATCCTACGAGCAGTACTTC. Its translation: CASSISSGGSYEQYF. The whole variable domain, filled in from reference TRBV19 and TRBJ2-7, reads DGGITQSPKYLFRKEGQNVTLSCEQNLNHDAMYWYRQDPGQGLRLIYYSQIVNDFQKGDIAEGYSVSREKKESFPLTVTSAQKNPTAFYLCASSISSGGSYEQYFGPGTRLTVT.

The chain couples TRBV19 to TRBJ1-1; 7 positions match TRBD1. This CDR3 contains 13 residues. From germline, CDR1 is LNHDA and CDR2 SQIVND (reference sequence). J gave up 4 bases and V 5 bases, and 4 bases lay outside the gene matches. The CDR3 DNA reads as TGTGCCAGTAGTTCGCCAGGGGGCACTGAAGCTTTCTTT. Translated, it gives CASSSPGGTEAFF.

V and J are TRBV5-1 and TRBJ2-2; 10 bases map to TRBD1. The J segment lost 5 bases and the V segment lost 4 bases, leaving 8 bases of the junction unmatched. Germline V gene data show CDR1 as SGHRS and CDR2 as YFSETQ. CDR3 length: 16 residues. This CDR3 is CASSPRDRGGTGELFF. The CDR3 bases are TGCGCCAGCAGCCCCCGGGACAGGGGTGGGACCGGGGAGCTGTTTTTT.

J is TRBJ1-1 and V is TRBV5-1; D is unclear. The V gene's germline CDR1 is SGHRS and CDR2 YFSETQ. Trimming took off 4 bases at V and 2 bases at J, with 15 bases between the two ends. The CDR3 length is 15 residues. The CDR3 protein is CASSLQGRDNTEAFF. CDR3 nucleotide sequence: TGCGCCAGCAGCCTCCAAGGCCGGGATAACACTGAAGCTTTCTTT.

CDR3 nucleotides: TGTGCCAGTAACCAAGGGACGGCAGGGAGGGACACTGAAGCTTTCTTT. Its translation: CASNQGTAGRDTEAFF. This chain links TRBV19 with TRBJ1-1, with a tentative D call TRBD1 (5 bases). Trimming stripped 7 bases from V and 3 bases from J, with 21 bases between. CDR3 length equals 16 residues. Germline CDR1 reads LNHDA; CDR2 reads SQIVND (reference sequence). Filled out from reference TRBV19 and TRBJ1-1, the complete variable domain reads DGGITQSPKYLFRKEGQNVTLSCEQNLNHDAMYWYRQDPGQGLRLIYYSQIVNDFQKGDIAEGYSVSREKKESFPLTVTSAQKNPTAFYLCASNQGTAGRDTEAFFGQGTRLTVV.

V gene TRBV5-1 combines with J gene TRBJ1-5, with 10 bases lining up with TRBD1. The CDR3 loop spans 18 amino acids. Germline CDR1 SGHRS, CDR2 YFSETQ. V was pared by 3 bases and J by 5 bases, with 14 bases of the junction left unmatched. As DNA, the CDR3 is TGCGCCAGCAGCTACAGACAGGGGGCGCTTGAGACGGATCAGCCCCAGCATTTT. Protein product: CASSYRQGALETDQPQHF.